The rows below give T cell receptor beta chains drawn from one sample of a study of T cells in Graves' hyperthyroidism and ophthalmopathy. TCRdb re-analysed the multiplex PCR reads in MiXCR, keeping a single row per CDR3 protein. The sample contains fewer than 650,000 distinct CDR3 sequences, around 14% of which appear only once. Sequences were obtained from blood. The receptors originated from a woman aged 18-29 years with Graves' ophthalmopathy. CDR3s include the opening cysteine and the closing phenylalanine or tryptophan. Fields, in order: D gene, V gene, J gene, clone size, CDR3 protein, CDR3 DNA. D genes are given only for firm matches. Part of the rows lack a size; the others show once, few, many or a class for expanded clones.

>TRBD2|TRBV12-3/TRBV12-4|TRBJ2-1|.
CASSLLPSGRDEQFF
TGTGCCAGCAGCTTATTGCCTAGCGGGAGGGATGAGCAGTTCTTC
>TRBD1|TRBV28|TRBJ2-1|many
CASSLQGTGYSDEQFF
TGTGCCAGCAGTCTCCAGGGGACAGGGTATAGCGATGAGCAGTTCTTC
>.|TRBV29-1|TRBJ2-5|few
CSVGFGSQGGETQYF
TGCAGCGTTGGGTTCGGTTCTCAGGGGGGAGAGACCCAGTACTTC
>.|TRBV28|TRBJ1-2|many
CASTLGSANYGYTF
TGTGCCAGCACCCTAGGTTCCGCCAACTATGGCTACACCTTC
>.|TRBV5-1|TRBJ2-7|many
CASSGVGITYEQYF
TGCGCCAGCAGCGGGGTCGGGATAACCTACGAGCAGTACTTC
>.|TRBV7-8|TRBJ2-5|many
CASSLLRHQETQYF
TGTGCCAGCAGCTTATTGCGACACCAAGAGACCCAGTACTTC
>.|TRBV30|TRBJ1-2|many
CAWSPWSANYGYTF
TGTGCCTGGAGTCCTTGGTCCGCTAACTATGGCTACACCTTC
>TRBD2|TRBV24-1|TRBJ2-3|many
CATSDPQGLAGLADTQYF
TGTGCCACCAGTGACCCCCAGGGACTAGCGGGACTAGCAGATACGCAGTATTTT
>.|TRBV7-6|TRBJ2-5|many
CASSSTSETQYF
TGTGCCAGCAGCTCTACATCTGAGACCCAGTACTTC
>TRBD1|TRBV3-1|TRBJ1-2|many
CASSHGQAANYGYTF
TGTGCCAGCAGCCACGGACAGGCAGCTAACTATGGCTACACCTTC
>.|TRBV4-1|TRBJ1-2|few
CASSQRPQQGWSYGYTF
TGCGCCAGCAGCCAACGGCCCCAACAGGGCTGGTCCTATGGCTACACCTTC
>.|TRBV29-1|TRBJ2-1|many
CSVVSSWDNEQFF
TGCAGCGTTGTATCTAGCTGGGACAATGAGCAGTTCTTC
>.|TRBV29-1|TRBJ2-5|many
CSVGWEIETQYF
TGCAGCGTTGGTTGGGAGATAGAGACCCAGTACTTC
>.|TRBV28|TRBJ2-1|.
CASSLQGTEQFF
TGTGCCAGCAGTCTCCAGGGTACTGAGCAGTTCTTC
>.|TRBV24-1|TRBJ2-7|many
CATSDLDSYEQYF
TGTGCCACCAGTGATTTGGACAGCTACGAGCAGTACTTC
>.|TRBV12-3/TRBV12-4|TRBJ1-1|.
CASRSPALDTEAFF
TGTGCCAGCAGATCCCCAGCCCTGGACACTGAAGCTTTCTTT
>.|TRBV29-1|TRBJ2-5|many
CSVCFRQPHQETQYF
TGCAGCGTTTGCTTTCGACAGCCGCACCAAGAGACCCAGTACTTC
>.|TRBV27|TRBJ1-1|many
CASSPFGGVNTEAFF
TGTGCCAGCAGCCCGTTTGGAGGGGTGAACACTGAAGCTTTCTTT
>TRBD2|TRBV13|TRBJ2-5|many
CASSLYRLAGSEEETQYF
TGTGCCAGCAGCTTATACCGGCTAGCGGGGAGTGAAGAAGAGACCCAGTACTTC
>TRBD1|TRBV2|TRBJ1-1|many
CASSPRDRGMNTEAFF
TGTGCCAGCAGCCCCCGGGACAGGGGGATGAACACTGAAGCTTTCTTT
>.|TRBV12-3/TRBV12-4|TRBJ2-3|many
CASSWGRGTDTQYF
TGTGCCAGCAGTTGGGGAAGGGGCACAGATACGCAGTATTTT
>.|TRBV7-8|TRBJ2-1|few
CASSMRGSHNEQFF
TGTGCCAGCAGCATGAGGGGGAGTCACAATGAGCAGTTCTTC